This T cell receptor (beta chain) is drawn from a study of human T cells and chemical hapten exposure. Broader study findings: Controls formed significantly fewer large CDR3 similarity clusters than expanded TCRs did.

TCRdb called the RACE reads again in MiXCR, with one record for every CDR3 protein. The sample contains about 81,000 distinct CDR3 sequences, 6% to 9% of which appear only once. This clonotype was observed many times. The target antigen is unknown. Indicated time point: patch test 1, 2 weeks after DPC sensitization. Treatment indicated: therapeutic diphenylcyclopropenone sensitization with weekly scalp DPC. Trimming took 5 bases from V and 2 from J; bases not matched to a gene: 0. Germline CDR1 reads MNHEY; CDR2 reads SMNVEV (reference sequence). The CDR3 totals 14 residues. The TCR sequence derives from a woman aged 30 to 39 with alopecia areata. Some clones in this sample may be carry-over from other donors' samples. The V call is TRBV27, the J call TRBJ2-1, with TRBD1 matching 10 bases. Sequencing used whole blood, obtained in connection with sensitization to the hapten diphenylcyclopropenone (DPC). CDR3 region: CASSDRGPYNEQFF. CDR3 nucleotides: TGTGCCAGCAGTGACAGGGGGCCCTACAATGAGCAGTTCTTC.